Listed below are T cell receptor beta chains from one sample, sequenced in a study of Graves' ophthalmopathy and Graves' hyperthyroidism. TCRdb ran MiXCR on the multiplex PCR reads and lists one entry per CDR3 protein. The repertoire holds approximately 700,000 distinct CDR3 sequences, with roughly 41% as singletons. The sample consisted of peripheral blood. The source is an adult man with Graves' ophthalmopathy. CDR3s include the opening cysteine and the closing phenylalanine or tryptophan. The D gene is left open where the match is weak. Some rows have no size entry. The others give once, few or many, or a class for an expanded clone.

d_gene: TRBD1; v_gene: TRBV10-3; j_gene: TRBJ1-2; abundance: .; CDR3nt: TGTGCCATAGGGGGACAGGGGGCTGATGCTAACTATGGCTACACCTTC; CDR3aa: CAIGGQGADANYGYTF
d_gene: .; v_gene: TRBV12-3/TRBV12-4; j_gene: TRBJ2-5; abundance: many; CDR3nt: TGTGCCAGCAGTATCCTAGCTCAAGAGACCCAGTACTTC; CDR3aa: CASSILAQETQYF
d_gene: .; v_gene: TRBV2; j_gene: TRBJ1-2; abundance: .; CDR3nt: TGTGCCAGCAGTGACAGGGGAGGGGATGGCTATGGCTACACCTTC; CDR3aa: CASSDRGGDGYGYTF
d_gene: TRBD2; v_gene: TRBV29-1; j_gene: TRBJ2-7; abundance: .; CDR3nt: TGCAGCTTAGGCGGGGGGCCCTACGAGCAGTACTTC; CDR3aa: CSLGGGPYEQYF
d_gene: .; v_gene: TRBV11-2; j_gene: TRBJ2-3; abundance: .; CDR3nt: TGTGCCAGCAGCCCCTTCACAGATACGCAGTATTTT; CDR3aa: CASSPFTDTQYF
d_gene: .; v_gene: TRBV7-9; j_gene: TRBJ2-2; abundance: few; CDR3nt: TGTGCCAGCAGCTTACCCCAAACCGAACCCTCTACCGGGGAGCTGTTTTTT; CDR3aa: CASSLPQTEPSTGELFF
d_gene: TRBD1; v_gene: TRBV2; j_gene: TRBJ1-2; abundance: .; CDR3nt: TGTGCCAGCAGTGACCCGGGACAGGGGAAAGGCTACACCTTC; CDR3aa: CASSDPGQGKGYTF
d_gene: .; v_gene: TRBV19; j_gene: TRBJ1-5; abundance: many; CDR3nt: TGTGCCAGTAGTATAGCGGACAACAGCAATCAGCCCCAGCATTTT; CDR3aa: CASSIADNSNQPQHF
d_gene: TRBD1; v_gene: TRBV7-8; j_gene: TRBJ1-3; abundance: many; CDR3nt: TGTGCCAGCAGCCCCGGACAGGGTGGCACTGGAAACACCATATATTTT; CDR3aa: CASSPGQGGTGNTIYF
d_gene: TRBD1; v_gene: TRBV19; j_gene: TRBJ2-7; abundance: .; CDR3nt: TGTGCCAGTAGTAGAATCGGGACAGGGGCATCCTACGAGCAGTACTTC; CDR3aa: CASSRIGTGASYEQYF
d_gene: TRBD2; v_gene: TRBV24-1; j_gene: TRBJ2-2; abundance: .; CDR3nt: TGTGCCGCCGAAGGGACTAGCGGAACCGGGGAGCTGTTTTTT; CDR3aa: CAAEGTSGTGELFF
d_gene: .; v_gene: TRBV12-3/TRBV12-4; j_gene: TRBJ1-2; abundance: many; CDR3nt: TGTGCCAGCAGTTTGGGGGGGGTGGGCTACACCTTC; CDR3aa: CASSLGGVGYTF
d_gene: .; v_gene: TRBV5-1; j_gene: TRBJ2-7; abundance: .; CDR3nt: TGCGCCAGCAGCTTGGGGGGCCTTGGGGGGCAGAACTACGAGCAGTACTTC; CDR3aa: CASSLGGLGGQNYEQYF
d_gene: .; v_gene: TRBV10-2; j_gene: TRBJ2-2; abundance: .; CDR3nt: TGCGCCAGCAGTGAGGCAGGGCTGTTTTTT; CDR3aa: CASSEAGLFF
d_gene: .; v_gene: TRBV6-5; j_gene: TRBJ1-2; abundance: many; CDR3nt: TGTGCCAGCGGCAGAGGGGATGGCTACACCTTC; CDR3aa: CASGRGDGYTF